This T cell receptor beta chain comes out of a study of T cells in Graves' hyperthyroidism and ophthalmopathy. This clonotype was seen ten or more times. The target antigen is unknown. Diagnosis rested on symptoms, serum thyroxine and TRAb, thyroid ultrasound, and orbital computed tomography. Drawn at first hyperthyroidism diagnosis, the blood sample preceded any ophthalmopathy symptoms. PBMCs were collected from an approximately 9.3 ml volume of fresh peripheral blood. Researchers amplified the TCR beta CDR3 regions from RNA transcripts. Using the HTBI primer set, a first-round RT-PCR was run on the TCR CDR3. TCRdb ran MiXCR on the multiplex PCR reads and lists one entry per CDR3 protein. The data contain 270,000 or so distinct CDR3 sequences, 13% to 15% of them singletons. The trim removed 4 bases at V and 4 bases at J, leaving 10 bases unmatched. This CDR3 has 16 residues. CDR1 and CDR2 from the germline V gene are SGHRS and YFSETQ.

Notes on the study in general: Ophthalmopathy onset followed model prediction by a median approximately 5.9 months.

The receptor was derived from a woman in her fifties or sixties with Graves' hyperthyroidism that later progressed to Graves' ophthalmopathy. Sequencing input: blood. The chain combines TRBV5-1 with TRBJ2-3, with 9 bases that match TRBD2. CDR3 protein: CASSINSGSGADTQYF. The CDR3 DNA sequence: TGCGCCAGCAGCATTAATAGCGGGAGCGGAGCAGATACGCAGTATTTT.